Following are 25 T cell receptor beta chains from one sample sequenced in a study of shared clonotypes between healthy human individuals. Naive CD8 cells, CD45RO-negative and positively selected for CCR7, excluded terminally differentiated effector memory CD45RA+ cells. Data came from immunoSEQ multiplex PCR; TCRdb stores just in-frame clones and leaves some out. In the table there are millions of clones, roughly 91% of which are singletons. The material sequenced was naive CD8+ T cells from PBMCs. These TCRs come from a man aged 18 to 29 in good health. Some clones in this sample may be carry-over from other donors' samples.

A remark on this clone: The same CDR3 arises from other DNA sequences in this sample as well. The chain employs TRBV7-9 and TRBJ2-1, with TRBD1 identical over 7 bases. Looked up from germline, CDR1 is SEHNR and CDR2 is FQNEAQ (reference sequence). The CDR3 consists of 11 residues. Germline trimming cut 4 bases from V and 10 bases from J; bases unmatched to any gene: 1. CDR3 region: CASSSTGEQFF. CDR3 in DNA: TGTGCCAGCAGCTCGACAGGGGAGCAGTTCTTC.

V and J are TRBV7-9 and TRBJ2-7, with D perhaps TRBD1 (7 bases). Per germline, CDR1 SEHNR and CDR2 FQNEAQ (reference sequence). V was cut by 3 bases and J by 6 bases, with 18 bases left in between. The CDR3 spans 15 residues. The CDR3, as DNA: TGTGCCAGCAGCTTTCTCAGGGGGGAGATGGGCGAGCAGTACTTC. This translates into CASSFLRGEMGEQYF. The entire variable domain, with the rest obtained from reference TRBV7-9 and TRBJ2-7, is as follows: DTGVSQNPRHKITKRGQNVTFRCDPISEHNRLYWYRQTLGQGPEFLTYFQNEAQLEKSRLLSDRFSAERPKGSFSTLEIQRTEQGDSAMYLCASSFLRGEMGEQYFGPGTRLTVT.

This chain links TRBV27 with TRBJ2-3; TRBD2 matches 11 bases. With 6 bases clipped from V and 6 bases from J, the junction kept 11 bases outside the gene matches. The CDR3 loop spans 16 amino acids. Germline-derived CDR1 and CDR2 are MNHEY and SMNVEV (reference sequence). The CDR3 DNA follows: TGTGCCAGCAGCCCTCTAGCGGGAGGTCCCAGGGATACGCAGTATTTT. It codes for CASSPLAGGPRDTQYF.

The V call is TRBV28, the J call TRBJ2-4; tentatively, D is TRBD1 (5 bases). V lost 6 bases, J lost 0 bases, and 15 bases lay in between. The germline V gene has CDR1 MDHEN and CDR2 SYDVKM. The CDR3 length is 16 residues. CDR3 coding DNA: TGTGCCAGCAGGTCTGACAGCGAACTAGCCAAAAACATTCAGTACTTC. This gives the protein CASRSDSELAKNIQYF.

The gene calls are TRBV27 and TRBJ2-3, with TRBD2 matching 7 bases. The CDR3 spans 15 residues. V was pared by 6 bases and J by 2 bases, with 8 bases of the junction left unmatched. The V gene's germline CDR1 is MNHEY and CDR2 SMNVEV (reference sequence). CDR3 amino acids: CASREAGYYTDTQYF. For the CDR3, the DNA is TGTGCCAGCAGAGAAGCGGGGTATTACACAGATACGCAGTATTTT.

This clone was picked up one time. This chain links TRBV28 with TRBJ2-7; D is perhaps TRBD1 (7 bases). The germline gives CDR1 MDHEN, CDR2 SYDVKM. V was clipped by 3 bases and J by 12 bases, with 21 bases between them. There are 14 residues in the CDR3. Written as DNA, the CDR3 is TGTGCCAGCAGTTTCAGGGGGGCGGTAACCGATTGGTACTTC. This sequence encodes CASSFRGAVTDWYF.

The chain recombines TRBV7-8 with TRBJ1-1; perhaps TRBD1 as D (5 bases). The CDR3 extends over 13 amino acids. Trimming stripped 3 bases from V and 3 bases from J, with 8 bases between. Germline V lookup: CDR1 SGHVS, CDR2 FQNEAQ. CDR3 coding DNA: TGTGCCAGCAGCTTGATGGGACACACTGAAGCTTTCTTT. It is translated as CASSLMGHTEAFF.

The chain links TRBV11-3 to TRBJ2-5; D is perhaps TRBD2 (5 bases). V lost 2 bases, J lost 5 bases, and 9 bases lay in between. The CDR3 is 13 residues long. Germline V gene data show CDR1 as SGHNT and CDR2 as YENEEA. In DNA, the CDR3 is TGTGCCAGCAGCTTAACTAGAGGGGAGACCCAGTACTTC. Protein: CASSLTRGETQYF.

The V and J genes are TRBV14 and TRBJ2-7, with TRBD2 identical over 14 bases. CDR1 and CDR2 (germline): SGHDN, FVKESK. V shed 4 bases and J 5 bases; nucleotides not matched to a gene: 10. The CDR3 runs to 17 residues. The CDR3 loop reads CASSPMTSGRGTHEQYF. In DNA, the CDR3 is TGTGCCAGCAGCCCAATGACTAGCGGGAGGGGGACCCACGAGCAGTACTTC.

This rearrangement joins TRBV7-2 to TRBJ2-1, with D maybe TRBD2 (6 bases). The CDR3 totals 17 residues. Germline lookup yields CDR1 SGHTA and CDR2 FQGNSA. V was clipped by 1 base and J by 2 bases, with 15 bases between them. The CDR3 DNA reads TGTGCCAGCAGCTTAGTAGGGCCGGGGGTTCCCTACAATGAGCAGTTCTTC. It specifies CASSLVGPGVPYNEQFF.

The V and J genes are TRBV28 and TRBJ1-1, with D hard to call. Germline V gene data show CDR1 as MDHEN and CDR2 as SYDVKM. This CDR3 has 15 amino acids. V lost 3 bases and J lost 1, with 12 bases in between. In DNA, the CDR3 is TGTGCCAGCAGTTTTACCCGGAGAGGGAACACTGAAGCTTTCTTT. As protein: CASSFTRRGNTEAFF.

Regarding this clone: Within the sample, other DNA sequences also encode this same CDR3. The chain's CDR3 is CASSLSGGRNEQFF. In DNA, the CDR3 is TGTGCCAGCAGCTTATCAGGCGGGAGGAATGAGCAGTTCTTC. This chain uses TRBV7-9 with TRBJ2-1; 8 bases agree with TRBD2. The J segment lost 7 bases and the V segment lost 2 bases, leaving 4 bases of the junction unmatched. The length of the CDR3 is 14 residues. The germline V gene has CDR1 SEHNR and CDR2 FQNEAQ (reference sequence).

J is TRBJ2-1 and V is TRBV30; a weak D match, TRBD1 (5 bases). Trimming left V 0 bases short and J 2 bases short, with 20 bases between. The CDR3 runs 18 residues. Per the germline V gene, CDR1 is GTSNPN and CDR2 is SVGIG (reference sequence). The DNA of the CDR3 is TGTGCCTGGAGTGTACCACCCCTTAGGACACGTACCTACAATGAGCAGTTCTTC. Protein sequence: CAWSVPPLRTRTYNEQFF.

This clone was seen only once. As DNA, the CDR3 is TGTGCCAGCAGCTTATTAGTTTCGACAGGGGGGTCCTACAATGAGCAGTTCTTC. Encoded protein: CASSLLVSTGGSYNEQFF. The chain employs TRBV7-3 and TRBJ2-1, with 9 positions matching TRBD1. This CDR3 contains 18 residues. Trimming removed 2 bases from V and 1 base from J; junction bases left unmatched: 9. Germline lookup yields CDR1 SGHTA and CDR2 FQGTGA.

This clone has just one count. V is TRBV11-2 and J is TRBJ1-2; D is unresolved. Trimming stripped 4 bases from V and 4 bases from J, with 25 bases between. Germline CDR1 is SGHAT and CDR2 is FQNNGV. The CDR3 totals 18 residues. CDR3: CASSWNPETESPGYGYTF. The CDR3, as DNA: TGTGCCAGCAGCTGGAATCCAGAGACGGAGTCCCCAGGCTATGGCTACACCTTC. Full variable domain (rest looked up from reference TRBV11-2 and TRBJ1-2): EAGVAQSPRYKIIEKRQSVAFWCNPISGHATLYWYQQILGQGPKLLIQFQNNGVVDDSQLPKDRFSAERLKGVDSTLKIQPAKLEDSAVYLCASSWNPETESPGYGYTFGSGTRLTVV.

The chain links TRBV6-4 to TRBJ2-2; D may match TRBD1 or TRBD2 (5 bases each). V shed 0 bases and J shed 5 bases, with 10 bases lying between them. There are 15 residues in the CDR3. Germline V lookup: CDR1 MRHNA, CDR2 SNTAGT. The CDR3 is CASSDSMGETGELFF. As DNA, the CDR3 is TGTGCCAGCAGTGACTCGATGGGGGAAACCGGGGAGCTGTTTTTT.

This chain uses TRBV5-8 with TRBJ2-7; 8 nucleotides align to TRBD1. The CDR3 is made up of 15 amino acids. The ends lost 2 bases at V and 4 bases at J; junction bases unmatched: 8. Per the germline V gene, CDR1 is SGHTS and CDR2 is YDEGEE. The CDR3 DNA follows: TGTGCCAGCAGCTTCGGGGCAGGGGGCGTTTACGAGCAGTACTTC. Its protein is CASSFGAGGVYEQYF.

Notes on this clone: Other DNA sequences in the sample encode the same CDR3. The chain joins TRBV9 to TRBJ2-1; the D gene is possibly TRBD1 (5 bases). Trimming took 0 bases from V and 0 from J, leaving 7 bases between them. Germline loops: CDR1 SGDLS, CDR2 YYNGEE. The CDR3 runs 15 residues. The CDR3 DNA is TGTGCCAGCAGCGTAGGAAGGGGCTCCTACAATGAGCAGTTCTTC. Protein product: CASSVGRGSYNEQFF.

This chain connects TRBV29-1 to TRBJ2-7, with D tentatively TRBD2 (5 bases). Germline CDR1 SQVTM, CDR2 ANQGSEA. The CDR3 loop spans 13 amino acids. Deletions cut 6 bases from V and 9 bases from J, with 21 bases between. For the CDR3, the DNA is TGCAGCGTAGAAACGGGGAACTACGTTGGGCAGTACTTC. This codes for CSVETGNYVGQYF.

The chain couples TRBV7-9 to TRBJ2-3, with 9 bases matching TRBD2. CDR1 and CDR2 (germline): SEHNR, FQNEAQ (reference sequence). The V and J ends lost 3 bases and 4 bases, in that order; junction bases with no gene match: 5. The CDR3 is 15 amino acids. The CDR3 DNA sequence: TGTGCCAGCAGCTTTAGCGGGAGTATCCCAGATACGCAGTATTTT. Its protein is CASSFSGSIPDTQYF.

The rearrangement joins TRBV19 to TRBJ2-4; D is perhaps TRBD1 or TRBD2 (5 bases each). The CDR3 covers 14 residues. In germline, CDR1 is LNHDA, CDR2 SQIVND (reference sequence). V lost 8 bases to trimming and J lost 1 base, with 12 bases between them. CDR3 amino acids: CASALGEAKNIQYF. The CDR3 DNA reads TGTGCCAGTGCCCTGGGGGAGGCCAAAAACATTCAGTACTTC.

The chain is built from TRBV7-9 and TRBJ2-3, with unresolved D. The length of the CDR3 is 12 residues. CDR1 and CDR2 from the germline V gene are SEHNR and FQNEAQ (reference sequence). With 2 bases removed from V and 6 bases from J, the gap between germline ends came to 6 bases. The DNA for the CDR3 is TGTGCCAGCAGCTTATCGGGTGATACGCAGTATTTT. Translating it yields CASSLSGDTQYF.

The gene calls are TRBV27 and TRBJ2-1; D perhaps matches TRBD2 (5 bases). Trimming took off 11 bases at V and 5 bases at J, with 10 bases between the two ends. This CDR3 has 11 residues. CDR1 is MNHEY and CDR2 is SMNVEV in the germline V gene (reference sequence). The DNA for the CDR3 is TGTGCCTCGGCGGGCCACAATGAGCAGTTCTTC. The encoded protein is CASAGHNEQFF.

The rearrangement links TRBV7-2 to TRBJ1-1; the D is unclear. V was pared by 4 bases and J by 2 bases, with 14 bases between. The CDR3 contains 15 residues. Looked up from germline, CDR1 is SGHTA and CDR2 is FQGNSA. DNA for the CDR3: TGTGCCAGCAGCTGGTGGGGTGGCCGTAACACTGAAGCTTTCTTT. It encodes CASSWWGGRNTEAFF.

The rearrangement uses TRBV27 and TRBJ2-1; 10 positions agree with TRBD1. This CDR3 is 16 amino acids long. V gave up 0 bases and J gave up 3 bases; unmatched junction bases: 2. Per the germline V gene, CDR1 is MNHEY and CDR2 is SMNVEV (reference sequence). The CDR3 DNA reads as TGTGCCAGCAGTTTATCGAGGACAGGGGGCTACAATGAGCAGTTCTTC. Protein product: CASSLSRTGGYNEQFF.